This T cell receptor beta chain was sequenced for a study of human T cells and chemical hapten exposure. Across the study: Upper inner arm skin measuring roughly 2 cm by roughly 2 cm received 2% DPC for sensitization.

The sample holds a few counts of this clonotype. What it binds is not known. A single record per CDR3 protein comes from TCRdb applying MiXCR to the RACE reads. There are approximately 350,000 distinct CDR3 sequences in the sample; approximately 6.3% occur only once, and around 8.2% lies in the top ten. Stated time point: patch test 1, 2 weeks after DPC sensitization. Treatment defined: therapeutic diphenylcyclopropenone sensitization with weekly scalp DPC. Germline V gene data show CDR1 as SQVTM and CDR2 as ANQGSEA. The germline V and J ends were trimmed by 4 bases and 4 bases, with 16 bases remaining between them. The CDR3 sequence is 14 residues long. Study-level points and caveats: It was expanded TCRs that formed significantly more large CDR3 similarity clusters than controls did.

Sequences were derived from whole blood, sampled in connection with sensitization to the hapten diphenylcyclopropenone (DPC). This clonotype was obtained from a woman between 18 and 29 years old with alopecia areata. Some clones in this sample may be carry-over from other donors' samples. The V gene is TRBV29-1, the J gene TRBJ1-2; D unclear. CDR3 sequence reads: CSVVWMEGTYGYTF. CDR3 nucleotide sequence: TGCAGCGTTGTTTGGATGGAGGGAACCTATGGCTACACCTTC.